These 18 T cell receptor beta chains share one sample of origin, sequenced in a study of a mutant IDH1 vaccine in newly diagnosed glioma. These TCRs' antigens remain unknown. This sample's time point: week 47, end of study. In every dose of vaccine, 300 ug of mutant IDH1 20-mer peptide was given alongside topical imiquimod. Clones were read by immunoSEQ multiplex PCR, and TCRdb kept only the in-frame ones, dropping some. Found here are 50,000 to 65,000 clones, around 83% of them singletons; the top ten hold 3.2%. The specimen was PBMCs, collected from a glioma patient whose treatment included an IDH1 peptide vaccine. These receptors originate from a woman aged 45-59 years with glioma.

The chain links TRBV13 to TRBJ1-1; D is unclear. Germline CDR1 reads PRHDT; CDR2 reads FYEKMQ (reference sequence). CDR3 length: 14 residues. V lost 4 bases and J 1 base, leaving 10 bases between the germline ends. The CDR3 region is CASSSPEANTEAFF. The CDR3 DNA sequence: TGTGCCAGCAGCTCCCCGGAGGCGAACACTGAAGCTTTCTTT.

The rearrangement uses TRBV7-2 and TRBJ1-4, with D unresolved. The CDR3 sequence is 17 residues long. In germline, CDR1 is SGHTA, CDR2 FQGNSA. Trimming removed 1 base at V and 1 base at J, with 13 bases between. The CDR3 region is CASSLVIAGGTNEKLFF. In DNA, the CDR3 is TGTGCCAGCAGCTTAGTCATCGCAGGCGGAACTAATGAAAAACTGTTTTTT.

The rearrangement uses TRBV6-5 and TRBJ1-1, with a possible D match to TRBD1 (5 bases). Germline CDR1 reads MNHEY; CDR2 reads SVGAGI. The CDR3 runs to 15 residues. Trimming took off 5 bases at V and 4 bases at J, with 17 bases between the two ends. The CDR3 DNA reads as TGTGCCAGCAGTAACCTCGTGGGGGGAGTCACTGAAGCTTTCTTT. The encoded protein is CASSNLVGGVTEAFF.

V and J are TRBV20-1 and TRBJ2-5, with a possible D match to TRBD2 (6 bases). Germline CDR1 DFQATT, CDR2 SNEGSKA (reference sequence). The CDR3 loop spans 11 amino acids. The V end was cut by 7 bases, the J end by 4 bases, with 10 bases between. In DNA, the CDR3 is TGCAGTGGGAGGGTAGGAGAGACCCAGTACTTC. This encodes CSGRVGETQYF.

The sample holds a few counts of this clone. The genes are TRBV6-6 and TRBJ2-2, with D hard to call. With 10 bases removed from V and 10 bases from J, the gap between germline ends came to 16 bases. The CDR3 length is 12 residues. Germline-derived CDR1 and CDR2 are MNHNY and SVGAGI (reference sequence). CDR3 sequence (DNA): TGTGCCATCAGATCTCAACCGGAGGAGCTGTTTTTT. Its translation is CAIRSQPEELFF.

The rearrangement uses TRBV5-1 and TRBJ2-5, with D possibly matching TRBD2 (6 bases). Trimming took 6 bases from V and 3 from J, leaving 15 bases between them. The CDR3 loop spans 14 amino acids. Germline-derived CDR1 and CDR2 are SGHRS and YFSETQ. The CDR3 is CASTPWREEETQYF. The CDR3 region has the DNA TGCGCCAGCACCCCCTGGAGGGAGGAAGAGACCCAGTACTTC. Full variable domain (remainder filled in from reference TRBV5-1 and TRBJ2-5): KAGVTQTPRYLIKTRGQQVTLSCSPISGHRSVSWYQQTPGQGLQFLFEYFSETQRNKGNFPGRFSGRQFSNSRSEMNVSTLELGDSALYLCASTPWREEETQYFGPGTRLLVL.

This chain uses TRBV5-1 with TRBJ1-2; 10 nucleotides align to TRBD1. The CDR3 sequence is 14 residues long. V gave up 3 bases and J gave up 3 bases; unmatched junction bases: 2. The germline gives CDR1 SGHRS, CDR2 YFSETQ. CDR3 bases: TGCGCCAGCAGCTGGGACAGGGGTGACTATGGCTACACCTTC. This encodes CASSWDRGDYGYTF.

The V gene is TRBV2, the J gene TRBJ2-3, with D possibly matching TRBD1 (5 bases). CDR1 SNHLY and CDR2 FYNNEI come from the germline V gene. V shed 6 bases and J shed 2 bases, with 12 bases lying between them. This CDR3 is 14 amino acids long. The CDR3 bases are TGTGCCAGCAGCACAGGTTGGAACACAGATACGCAGTATTTT. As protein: CASSTGWNTDTQYF.

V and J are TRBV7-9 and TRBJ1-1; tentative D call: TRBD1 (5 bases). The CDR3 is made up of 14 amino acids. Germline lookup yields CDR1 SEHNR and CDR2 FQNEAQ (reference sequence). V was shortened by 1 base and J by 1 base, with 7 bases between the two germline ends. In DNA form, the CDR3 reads TGTGCCAGCAGCTTAGATCAGGGGAACACTGAAGCTTTCTTT. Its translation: CASSLDQGNTEAFF.

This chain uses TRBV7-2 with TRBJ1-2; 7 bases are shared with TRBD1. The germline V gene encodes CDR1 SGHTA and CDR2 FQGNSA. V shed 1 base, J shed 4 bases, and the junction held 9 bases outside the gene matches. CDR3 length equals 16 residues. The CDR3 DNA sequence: TGTGCCAGCAGCTTAGTTCTGGGACAGCCGGCCTATGGCTACACCTTC. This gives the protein CASSLVLGQPAYGYTF.

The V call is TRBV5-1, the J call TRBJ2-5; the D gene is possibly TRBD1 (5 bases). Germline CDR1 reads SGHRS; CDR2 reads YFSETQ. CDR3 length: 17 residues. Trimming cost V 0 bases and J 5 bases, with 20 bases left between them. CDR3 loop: CASSLAPATASGETQYF. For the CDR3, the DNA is TGCGCCAGCAGCTTGGCGCCGGCGACAGCCTCTGGGGAGACCCAGTACTTC.

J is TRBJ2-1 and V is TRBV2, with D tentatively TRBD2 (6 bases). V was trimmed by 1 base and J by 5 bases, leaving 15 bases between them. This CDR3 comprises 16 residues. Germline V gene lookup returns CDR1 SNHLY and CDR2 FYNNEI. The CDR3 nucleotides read TGTGCCAGCAGTGAAGTCAGGGCGGGGCGAAACAATGAGCAGTTCTTC. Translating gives CASSEVRAGRNNEQFF.

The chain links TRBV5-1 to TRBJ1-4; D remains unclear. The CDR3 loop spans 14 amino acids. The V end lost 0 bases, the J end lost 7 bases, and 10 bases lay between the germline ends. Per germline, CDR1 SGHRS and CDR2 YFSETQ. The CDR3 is CASSLGGSGEKLFF. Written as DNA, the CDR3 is TGCGCCAGCAGCTTGGGAGGGTCGGGTGAAAAACTGTTTTTT.

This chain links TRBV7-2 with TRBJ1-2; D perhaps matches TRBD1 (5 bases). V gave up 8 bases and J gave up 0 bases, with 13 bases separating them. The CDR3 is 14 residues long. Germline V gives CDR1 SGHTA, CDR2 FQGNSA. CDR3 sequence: CASQAGLTNYGYTF. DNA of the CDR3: TGTGCCAGCCAAGCGGGACTGACTAACTATGGCTACACCTTC.

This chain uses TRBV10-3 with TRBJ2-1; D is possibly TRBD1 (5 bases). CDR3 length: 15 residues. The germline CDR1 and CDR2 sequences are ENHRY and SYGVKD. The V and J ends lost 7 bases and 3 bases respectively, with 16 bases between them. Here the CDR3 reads CAIKVGQGNYNEQFF. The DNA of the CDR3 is TGTGCCATCAAGGTAGGCCAGGGCAACTACAATGAGCAGTTCTTC.

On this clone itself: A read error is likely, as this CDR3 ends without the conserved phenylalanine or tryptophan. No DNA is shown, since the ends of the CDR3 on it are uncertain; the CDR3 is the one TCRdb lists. The CDR3: CASSPRNA. The rearrangement uses TRBV4-3 and TRBJ2-7. The CDR3 is 8 amino acids long, termini counted. Germline V gives CDR1 LGHNA, CDR2 YSLEER.

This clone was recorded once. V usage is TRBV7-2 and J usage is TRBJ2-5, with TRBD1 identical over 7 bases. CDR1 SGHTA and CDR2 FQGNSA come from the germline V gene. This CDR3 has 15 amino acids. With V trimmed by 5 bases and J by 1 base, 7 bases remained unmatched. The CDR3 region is CASSVGTAVQETQYF. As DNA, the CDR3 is TGTGCCAGCAGCGTCGGGACAGCCGTCCAAGAGACCCAGTACTTC.

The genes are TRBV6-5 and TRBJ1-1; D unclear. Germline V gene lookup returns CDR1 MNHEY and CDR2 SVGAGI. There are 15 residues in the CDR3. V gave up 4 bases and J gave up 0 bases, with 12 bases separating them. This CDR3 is CASSSQPELNTEAFF. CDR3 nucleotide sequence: TGTGCCAGCAGTTCCCAACCGGAGTTGAACACTGAAGCTTTCTTT.